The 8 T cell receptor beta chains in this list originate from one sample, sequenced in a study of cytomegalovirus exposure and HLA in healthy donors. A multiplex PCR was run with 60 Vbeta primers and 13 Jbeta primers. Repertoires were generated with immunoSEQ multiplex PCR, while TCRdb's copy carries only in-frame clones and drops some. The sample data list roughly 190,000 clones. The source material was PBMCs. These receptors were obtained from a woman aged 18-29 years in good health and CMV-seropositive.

The CDR3 nucleotides read TGTGCCAGCTCGAGGAACCGGGAAGACTCCTACGAGCAGTACTTC. Residues: CASSRNREDSYEQYF. The chain uses TRBV18 and TRBJ2-7, with D possibly TRBD2 on 5 matching bases. Germline V gene sequence: CDR1 KGHSH, CDR2 LQKENI. V lost 6 bases to trimming and J lost 0 bases, with 15 bases between them. CDR3 size: 15 residues.

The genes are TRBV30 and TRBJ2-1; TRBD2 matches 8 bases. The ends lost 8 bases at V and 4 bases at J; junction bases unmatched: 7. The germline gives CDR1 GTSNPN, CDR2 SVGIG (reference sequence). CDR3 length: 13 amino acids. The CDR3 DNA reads TGTGCCCGCGATATAGCGGGATACAATGAGCAGTTCTTC. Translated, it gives CARDIAGYNEQFF.

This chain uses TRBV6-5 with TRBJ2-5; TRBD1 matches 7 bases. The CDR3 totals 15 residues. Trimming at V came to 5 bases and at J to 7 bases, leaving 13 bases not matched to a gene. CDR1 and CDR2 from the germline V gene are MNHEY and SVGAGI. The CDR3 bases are TGTGCCAGCAGTCGAACTAACAGGGGTTCGGGGACCCAGTACTTC. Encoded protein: CASSRTNRGSGTQYF.

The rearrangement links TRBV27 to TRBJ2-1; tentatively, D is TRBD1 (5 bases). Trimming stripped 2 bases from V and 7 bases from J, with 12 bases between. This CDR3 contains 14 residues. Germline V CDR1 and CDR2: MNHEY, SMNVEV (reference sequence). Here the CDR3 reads CASSLQGFRNEQFF. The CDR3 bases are TGTGCCAGCAGTTTACAGGGATTTCGTAATGAGCAGTTCTTC.

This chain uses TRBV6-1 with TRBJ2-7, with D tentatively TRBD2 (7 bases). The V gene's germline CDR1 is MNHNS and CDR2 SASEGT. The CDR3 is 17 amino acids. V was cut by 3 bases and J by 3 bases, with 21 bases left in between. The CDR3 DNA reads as TGTGCCAGCAGTGATTCGGGGGGCAGGTCGCATAACTACGAGCAGTACTTC. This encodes CASSDSGGRSHNYEQYF.

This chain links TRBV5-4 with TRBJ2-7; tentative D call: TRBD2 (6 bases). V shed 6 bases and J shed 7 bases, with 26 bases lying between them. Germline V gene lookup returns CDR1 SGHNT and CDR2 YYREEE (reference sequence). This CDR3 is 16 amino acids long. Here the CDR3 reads CASTPDRRGGIREQYF. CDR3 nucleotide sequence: TGTGCCAGCACCCCTGACCGGAGGGGCGGGATTCGAGAGCAGTACTTC.

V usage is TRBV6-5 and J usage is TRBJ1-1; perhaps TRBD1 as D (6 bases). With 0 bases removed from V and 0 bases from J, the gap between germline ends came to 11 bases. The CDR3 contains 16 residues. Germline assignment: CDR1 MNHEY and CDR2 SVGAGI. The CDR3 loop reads CASSYSPGGLNTEAFF. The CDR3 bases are TGTGCCAGCAGTTACTCGCCGGGGGGCTTGAACACTGAAGCTTTCTTT.

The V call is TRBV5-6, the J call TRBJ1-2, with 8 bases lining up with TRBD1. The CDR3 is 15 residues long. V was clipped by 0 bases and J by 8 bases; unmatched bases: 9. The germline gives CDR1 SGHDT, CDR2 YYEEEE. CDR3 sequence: CASSLGSRGLTGYTF. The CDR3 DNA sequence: TGTGCCAGCAGCTTGGGAAGCAGGGGGCTGACGGGCTACACCTTC.